This T cell receptor beta chain was recorded in a study of spatial heterogeneity in lung cancer. The CDR3 is 14 residues long. Trimming removed 2 bases from V and 9 bases from J, with 17 bases in between. TCRdb re-analysed the 5' RACE reads in MiXCR, keeping a single row per CDR3 protein. The data show about 3,400 distinct CDR3 sequences, 5% to 6% seen once. Notes on the study in general: Expanded intratumoral alpha and beta TCR counts tracked tumor mutation counts.

This clonotype was seen only a few times. The antigen is undetermined. This sample's time point: sample taken at primary tumor resection. The receptor was isolated from a female donor with early-stage non-small cell lung cancer. The J gene is TRBJ2-7, the V gene TRBV12-3 or TRBV12-4, with D hard to call. The sequences come from lung tumor tissue, collected at surgery. CDR3 DNA: TGTGCCAGCAGTTTACGATCGGATCCCCGAGGGCAGTACGTC. Translation gives CASSLRSDPRGQYV.